Below, 20 T cell receptor beta chains from the same sample are listed, as sequenced in a study of T cell changes during pregnancy in multiple sclerosis. Sequencing used immunoSEQ multiplex PCR; TCRdb keeps in-frame clones, though not all of them. The repertoire holds 40,000 to 50,000 clones, with almost 95% as singletons. The sample in question was CD8+ T cells from peripheral blood mononuclear cells, obtained in the first trimester of pregnancy. Receptor source: a female donor with multiple sclerosis, enrolled in a pregnancy study.

The chain is built from TRBV9 and TRBJ2-2; 12 bases align to TRBD2. The CDR3 covers 21 residues. Trimming cost V 0 bases and J 6 bases; bases outside gene matches: 18. Per the germline V gene, CDR1 is SGDLS and CDR2 is YYNGEE. This chain's CDR3 is CASSVAPNLAGGPLEAGELFF. CDR3 sequence (DNA): TGTGCCAGCAGCGTAGCCCCGAACCTAGCGGGAGGGCCCTTAGAAGCCGGGGAGCTGTTTTTT.

CDR3 nucleotides: TGTGCCAGCAGCTTATCCGGGAACGAGCAGTACTTC. It encodes CASSLSGNEQYF. The chain has TRBV7-2 and TRBJ2-7; D might be TRBD2 (5 bases). CDR1 and CDR2 (germline): SGHTA, FQGNSA. The CDR3 covers 12 residues. Trimming stripped 2 bases from V and 5 bases from J, with 7 bases between. Supplemented by reference TRBV7-2 and TRBJ2-7, the full variable domain reads GAGVSQSPSNKVTEKGKDVELRCDPISGHTALYWYRQSLGQGLEFLIYFQGNSAPDKSGLPSDRFSAERTGGSVSTLTIQRTQQEDSAVYLCASSLSGNEQYFGPGTRLTVT.

The rearrangement uses TRBV28 and TRBJ2-4, with TRBD1 identical over 10 bases. CDR3 length: 16 amino acids. Trimming removed 2 bases from V and 2 bases from J; junction bases left unmatched: 3. Germline CDR1 and CDR2: MDHEN and SYDVKM. The CDR3 here is CASSLRGQGTKNIQYF. In DNA form, the CDR3 reads TGTGCCAGCAGTTTAAGGGGACAGGGGACCAAAAACATTCAGTACTTC.

J is TRBJ1-5 and V is TRBV27, with 7 bases lining up with TRBD1. This CDR3 contains 15 residues. The V and J ends lost 5 bases and 0 bases, in that order; junction bases with no gene match: 4. Germline V lookup: CDR1 MNHEY, CDR2 SMNVEV (reference sequence). CDR3 nucleotides: TGTGCCAGCAGTCCGGGACAGTTTAGCAATCAGCCCCAGCATTTT. Protein product: CASSPGQFSNQPQHF.

In DNA, the CDR3 is TGCGCCAGCAGCTTGGGGGCGGGGGGGATCCAAGAGACCCAGTACTTC. It is translated as CASSLGAGGIQETQYF. The genes are TRBV5-1 and TRBJ2-5; 9 bases are a match to TRBD2. Germline V gene data show CDR1 as SGHRS and CDR2 as YFSETQ. The CDR3 is 16 amino acids. V shed 0 bases, J shed 1 base, and the junction held 4 bases outside the gene matches.

This chain links TRBV4-3 with TRBJ2-3; 8 bases are shared with TRBD2. Germline V gene data show CDR1 as LGHNA and CDR2 as YSLEER. With 0 bases clipped from V and 2 bases from J, the junction kept 10 bases outside the gene matches. CDR3 length equals 18 residues. CDR3 amino acids: CASSQDGSAGGPTDTQYF. CDR3 DNA: TGCGCCAGCAGCCAAGATGGGTCGGCGGGGGGCCCCACAGATACGCAGTATTTT.

The table lists this clone with a few counts. The rearrangement joins TRBV7-9 to TRBJ1-1, with D perhaps TRBD1 (5 bases). This CDR3 has 15 amino acids. Trimming shortened V by 4 bases and J by 1 base, and 13 bases separated the two germline ends. Germline CDR1 reads SEHNR; CDR2 reads FQNEAQ (reference sequence). The CDR3 reads CASSSAPGPNTEAFF. The DNA for the CDR3 is TGTGCCAGCAGCTCAGCCCCAGGGCCGAACACTGAAGCTTTCTTT.

The chain uses TRBV5-1 and TRBJ2-7; D is unresolved. The CDR3 has 13 residues. Trimming pared 3 bases from V and 3 bases from J, leaving 10 bases between. Germline assignment: CDR1 SGHRS and CDR2 YFSETQ. Here the CDR3 DNA reads TGCGCCAGCAGCTACACAGTAGGCTACGAGCAGTACTTC. Amino acid sequence: CASSYTVGYEQYF.

The V call is TRBV6-5, the J call TRBJ2-7; possible D gene TRBD2, 5 bases. This CDR3 comprises 13 residues. V was pared by 0 bases and J by 7 bases, with 10 bases between. Germline CDR1 is MNHEY and CDR2 is SVGAGI. The CDR3 region has the DNA TGTGCCAGCAGTTACTCGGCGGCGGGTGAGCAGTACTTC. It translates to CASSYSAAGEQYF.

This clone has a handful of counts. This sequence joins TRBV7-9 and TRBJ2-2; D not resolved. The V gene's germline CDR1 is SEHNR and CDR2 FQNEAQ (reference sequence). This CDR3 region has 14 residues. Trimming shortened V by 5 bases and J by 6 bases, and 13 bases separated the two germline ends. DNA for the CDR3: TGTGCCAGCAGCCCTCCCCTAGGATCCGGGGAGCTGTTTTTT. Translated, it gives CASSPPLGSGELFF.

The gene calls are TRBV7-9 and TRBJ2-1, with D possibly matching TRBD2 (6 bases). This CDR3 region has 14 residues. V was pared by 0 bases and J by 8 bases, with 11 bases between. CDR1 SEHNR and CDR2 FQNEAQ come from the germline V gene (reference sequence). The CDR3 reads CASSLAFSGDEQFF. The CDR3 region has the DNA TGTGCCAGCAGCTTAGCTTTCTCGGGGGATGAGCAGTTCTTC.

The chain links TRBV4-1 to TRBJ2-5, with 7 positions matching TRBD1. This CDR3 contains 14 residues. After removal of 5 bases from V and 1 base from J, the junction contained 4 bases not matched to a gene. CDR1 and CDR2 from the germline V gene are MGHRA and YSYEKL. DNA of the CDR3: TGCGCCAGCAGCTTCCGACAGGGCCAAGAGACCCAGTACTTC. This sequence encodes CASSFRQGQETQYF.

The rearrangement uses TRBV4-2 and TRBJ1-1, with D possibly TRBD1 on 5 matching bases. The CDR3 runs 15 residues. The V and J ends lost 4 bases and 5 bases respectively, with 17 bases between them. Germline-derived CDR1 and CDR2 are LGHNA and YNFKEQ. Here the CDR3 DNA reads TGTGCCAGCAGCCGTTCGTCTGGGGGAGGGACTGAAGCTTTCTTT. Its translation: CASSRSSGGGTEAFF.

The V and J genes are TRBV27 and TRBJ2-2, with TRBD2 matching over 9 bases. The CDR3 is made up of 16 amino acids. The ends lost 5 bases at V and 4 bases at J; junction bases unmatched: 8. Germline loops: CDR1 MNHEY, CDR2 SMNVEV (reference sequence). This chain's CDR3 is CASSPRAGGVTGELFF. The CDR3, as DNA: TGTGCCAGCAGTCCCCGGGCGGGAGGGGTCACCGGGGAGCTGTTTTTT.

The gene calls are TRBV28 and TRBJ2-7, with D possibly being TRBD2 (5 bases). The CDR3 loop spans 16 amino acids. In germline, CDR1 is MDHEN, CDR2 SYDVKM. Deletions cut 5 bases from V and 4 bases from J, with 21 bases between. CDR3 bases: TGTGCCAGCAGTCCCCCAACTCGGGGTAAACTGTACGAGCAGTACTTC. This encodes CASSPPTRGKLYEQYF.

CDR3 protein: CASSSGGPDTQYF. In nucleotides, the CDR3 is TGTGCCAGCAGCTCCGGGGGGCCAGATACGCAGTATTTT. This chain connects TRBV9 to TRBJ2-3; a possible D gene is TRBD2 (7 bases). Germline V gene data show CDR1 as SGDLS and CDR2 as YYNGEE. The CDR3 is 13 residues long. The V gene lost 4 bases and the J gene lost 4 bases, with 10 bases spanning the gap. Together with reference TRBV9 and TRBJ2-3, the CDR3 gives the full variable domain: DSGVTQTPKHLITATGQRVTLRCSPRSGDLSVYWYQQSLDQGLQFLIQYYNGEERAKGNILERFSAQQFPDLHSELNLSSLELGDSALYFCASSSGGPDTQYFGPGTRLTVL.

The V gene is TRBV2, the J gene TRBJ2-7; TRBD1 aligns across 7 bases. V shed 5 bases, J shed 2 bases, and the junction held 9 bases outside the gene matches. The CDR3 length is 15 residues. CDR1 is SNHLY, CDR2 FYNNEI, per germline. CDR3 nucleotides: TGTGCCAGCAGTACTCCGACAGGGAGAACCTACGAGCAGTACTTC. Its translation: CASSTPTGRTYEQYF.

The chain employs TRBV18 and TRBJ2-1, with 7 bases fitting TRBD2. The V gene's germline CDR1 is KGHSH and CDR2 LQKENI. With 5 bases clipped from V and 5 bases from J, the junction kept 6 bases outside the gene matches. This CDR3 region has 14 residues. CDR3 in DNA: TGTGCCAGCTCAAGGGAGGGTCAGCACAATGAGCAGTTCTTC. Its protein is CASSREGQHNEQFF.

The CDR3 bases are TGTGCCAGCAGCTTAGCTAGCGGGGGGAACAATGAGCAGTTCTTC. This gives the protein CASSLASGGNNEQFF. The rearrangement joins TRBV7-2 to TRBJ2-1; 10 positions agree with TRBD2. Germline CDR1 reads SGHTA; CDR2 reads FQGNSA. This CDR3 is 15 amino acids long. After removal of 0 bases from V and 5 bases from J, the junction contained 1 base not matched to a gene.

CDR3 protein: CASSLMDSLTDTQYF. The CDR3, as DNA: TGTGCCAGCAGCTTAATGGACAGCCTCACAGATACGCAGTATTTT. This rearrangement joins TRBV7-9 to TRBJ2-3, with D possibly matching TRBD1 (6 bases). V lost 2 bases and J lost 2, with 11 bases in between. Germline V CDR1 and CDR2: SEHNR, FQNEAQ (reference sequence). The CDR3 runs to 15 residues.